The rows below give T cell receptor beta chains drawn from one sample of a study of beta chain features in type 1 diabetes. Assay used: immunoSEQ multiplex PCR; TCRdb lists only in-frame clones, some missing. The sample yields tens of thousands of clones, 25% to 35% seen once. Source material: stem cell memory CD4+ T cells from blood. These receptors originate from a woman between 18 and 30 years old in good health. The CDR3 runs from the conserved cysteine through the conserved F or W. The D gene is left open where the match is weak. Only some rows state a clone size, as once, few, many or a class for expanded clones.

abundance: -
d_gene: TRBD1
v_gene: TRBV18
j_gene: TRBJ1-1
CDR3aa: CASSRDREKAFF
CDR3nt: TGTGCCAGCTCCCGGGACAGGGAAAAAGCTTTCTTT

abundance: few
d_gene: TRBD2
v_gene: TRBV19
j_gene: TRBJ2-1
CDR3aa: CASRWTSGSEQFF
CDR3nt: TGTGCCAGTAGGTGGACTAGCGGGAGTGAGCAGTTCTTC

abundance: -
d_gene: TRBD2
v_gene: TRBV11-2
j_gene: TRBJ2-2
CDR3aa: CASSTSSGRRDGELFF
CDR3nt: TGTGCCAGCAGCACTTCTAGCGGGAGACGGGACGGGGAGCTGTTTTTT

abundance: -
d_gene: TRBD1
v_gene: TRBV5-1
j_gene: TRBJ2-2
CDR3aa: CASRQGQNTGELFF
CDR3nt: TGCGCCAGTAGACAGGGCCAAAACACCGGGGAGCTGTTTTTT

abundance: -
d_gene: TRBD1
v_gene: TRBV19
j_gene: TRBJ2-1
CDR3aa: CASSGSDRGQFF
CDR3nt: TGTGCCAGTAGTGGCTCGGACAGGGGGCAGTTCTTC

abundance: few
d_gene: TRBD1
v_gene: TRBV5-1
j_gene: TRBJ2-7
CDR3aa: CASSPTGTGGTGSYEQYF
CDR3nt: TGCGCCAGCAGCCCGACCGGGACAGGGGGAACGGGATCCTACGAGCAGTACTTC

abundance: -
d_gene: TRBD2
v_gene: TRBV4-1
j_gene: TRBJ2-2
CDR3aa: CASLAGRTGELFF
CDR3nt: TGCGCCAGTTTAGCGGGGCGCACCGGGGAGCTGTTTTTT

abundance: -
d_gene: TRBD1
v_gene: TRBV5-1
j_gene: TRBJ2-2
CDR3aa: CASSPGQANTGELFF
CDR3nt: TGCGCCAGCAGCCCCGGACAGGCGAACACCGGGGAGCTGTTTTTT

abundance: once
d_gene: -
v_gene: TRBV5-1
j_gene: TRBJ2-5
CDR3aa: CASSLRLQETQYF
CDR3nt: TGCGCCAGCAGCTTGAGACTCCAAGAGACCCAGTACTTC

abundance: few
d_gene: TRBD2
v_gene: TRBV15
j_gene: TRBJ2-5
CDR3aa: CATSRGAGGPKETQYF
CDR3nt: TGTGCCACCAGCAGAGGAGCGGGAGGGCCGAAAGAGACCCAGTACTTC

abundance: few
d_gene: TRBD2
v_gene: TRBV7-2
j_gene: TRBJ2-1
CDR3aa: CASSPPGGGANEQFF
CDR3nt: TGTGCCAGCAGCCCCCCCGGCGGGGGGGCGAATGAGCAGTTCTTC

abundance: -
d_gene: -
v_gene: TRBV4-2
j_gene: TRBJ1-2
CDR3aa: CASSQNQGGTYGYTF
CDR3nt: TGTGCCAGCAGCCAAAATCAGGGCGGGACCTATGGCTACACCTTC

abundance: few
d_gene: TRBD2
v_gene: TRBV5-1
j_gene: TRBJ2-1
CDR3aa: CASSDTSSGEIYNEQFF
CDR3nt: TGCGCCAGCAGCGACACCTCTAGCGGGGAAATATACAATGAGCAGTTCTTC

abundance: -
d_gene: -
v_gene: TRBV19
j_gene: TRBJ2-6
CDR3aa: CASSAGQHSGANVLTF
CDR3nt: TGTGCCAGTTCGGCGGGACAGCACTCTGGGGCCAACGTCCTGACTTTC

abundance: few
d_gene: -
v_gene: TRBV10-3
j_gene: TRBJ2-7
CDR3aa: CAISGQVLGEQYF
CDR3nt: TGTGCCATCAGTGGACAGGTTCTGGGCGAGCAGTACTTC

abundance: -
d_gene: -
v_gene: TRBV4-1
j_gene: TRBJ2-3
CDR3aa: CASSQRFRGGRTDTQYF
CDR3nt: TGCGCCAGCAGCCAAAGATTTAGGGGGGGCCGCACAGATACGCAGTATTTT

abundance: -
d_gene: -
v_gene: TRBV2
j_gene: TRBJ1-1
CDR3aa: CASSELPGKNTEAFF
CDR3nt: TGTGCCAGCAGTGAACTTCCAGGGAAGAACACTGAAGCTTTCTTT

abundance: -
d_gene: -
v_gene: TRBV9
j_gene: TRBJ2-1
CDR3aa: CASSSLVGGTYNEQFF
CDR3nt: TGTGCCAGCAGCTCCTTGGTGGGGGGAACATACAATGAGCAGTTCTTC

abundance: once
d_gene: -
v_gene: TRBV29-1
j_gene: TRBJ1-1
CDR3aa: CSVVEPVMNTEAFF
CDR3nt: TGCAGCGTTGTAGAGCCAGTAATGAACACTGAAGCTTTCTTT

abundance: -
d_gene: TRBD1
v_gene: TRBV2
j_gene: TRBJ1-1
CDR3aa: CASSYQGVNTEAFF
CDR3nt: TGTGCCAGCAGTTACCAGGGGGTTAACACTGAAGCTTTCTTT

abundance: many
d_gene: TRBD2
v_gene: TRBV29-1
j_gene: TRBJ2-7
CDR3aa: CSGGLAGARQYF
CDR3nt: TGCAGCGGGGGACTAGCGGGAGCTCGGCAGTACTTC

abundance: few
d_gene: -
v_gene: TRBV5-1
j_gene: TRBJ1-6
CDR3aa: CASSLGQENSPLHF
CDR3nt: TGCGCCAGCAGCTTGGGACAGGAGAATTCACCCCTCCACTTT

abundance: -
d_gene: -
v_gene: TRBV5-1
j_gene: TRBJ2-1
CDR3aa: CASSLQQASYNEQFF
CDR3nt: TGCGCCAGCAGCTTGCAACAGGCCTCCTACAATGAGCAGTTCTTC

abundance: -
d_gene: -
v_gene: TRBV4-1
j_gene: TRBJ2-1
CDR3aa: CASSPTSARYNEQFF
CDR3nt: TGCGCCAGCAGCCCCACCAGCGCCCGATACAATGAGCAGTTCTTC

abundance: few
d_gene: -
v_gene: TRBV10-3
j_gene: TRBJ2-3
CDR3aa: CAISESRGKGTDTQYF
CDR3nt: TGTGCCATCAGTGAGTCCCGAGGGAAGGGCACAGATACGCAGTATTTT

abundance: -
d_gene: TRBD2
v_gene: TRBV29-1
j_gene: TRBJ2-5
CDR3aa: CSVGSGLGAEETQYF
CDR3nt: TGCAGCGTCGGATCAGGACTAGGGGCGGAGGAGACCCAGTACTTC

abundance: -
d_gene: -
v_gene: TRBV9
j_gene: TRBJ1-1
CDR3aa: CASSTRPQSTEAFF
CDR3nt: TGTGCCAGCAGCACGAGACCACAGTCGACTGAAGCTTTCTTT

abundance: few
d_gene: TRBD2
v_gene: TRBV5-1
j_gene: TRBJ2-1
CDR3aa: CASSFTSGVGNEQFF
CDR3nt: TGCGCCAGCAGCTTCACTAGCGGGGTTGGCAATGAGCAGTTCTTC

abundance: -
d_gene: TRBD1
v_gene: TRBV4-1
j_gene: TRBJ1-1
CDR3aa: CASSQVRAGTGNTEAFF
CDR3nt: TGCGCCAGCAGCCAAGTACGTGCAGGGACAGGGAACACTGAAGCTTTCTTT

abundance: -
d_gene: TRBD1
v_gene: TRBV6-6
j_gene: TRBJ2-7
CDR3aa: CASSYSTGEGDEQYF
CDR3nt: TGTGCCAGCAGTTACTCGACAGGGGAAGGAGACGAGCAGTACTTC

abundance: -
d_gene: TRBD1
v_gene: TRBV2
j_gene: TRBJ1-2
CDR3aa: CASRLDRGGYTF
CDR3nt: TGTGCCAGCAGATTGGACAGGGGCGGCTACACCTTC